One T cell receptor beta chain is described in this entry. Its cognate antigen is unknown. From the 5' RACE reads, TCRdb called clonotypes with MiXCR, one entry per CDR3 protein. The table includes about 450,000 distinct CDR3 sequences, 25% to 30% detected once. This sample is drawn from a study of CD8 T cells in ankylosing spondylitis. Study-level results: Apparently characteristic of ankylosing spondylitis blood was a TCR beta motif (under ten highly homologous variants). Disease-linked clones were found to be CD8+ and relatively rare in peripheral blood. Previously reported in reactive arthritis synovial fluid and blood were some of the motif variants.

V lost 4 bases and J 2 bases, leaving 11 bases between the germline ends. CDR3 size: 13 residues. Germline CDR1 is DFQATT and CDR2 is SNEGSKA (reference sequence). Sequencing was carried out using blood, either unsorted or a sorted T cell fraction (not recorded which). The chain carries TRBV20-1 and TRBJ2-5; D unclear. The source is a male donor with ankylosing spondylitis. In DNA, the CDR3 is TGCAGTGCTACGCGGCCACCGCAAGAGACCCAGTACTTC. Translating it yields CSATRPPQETQYF.